These 8 T cell receptor beta chains share one sample of origin, sequenced in a study of response to subunit inactivated influenza vaccine. One entry per CDR3 protein, called by TCRdb with MiXCR from the RT-PCR reads. This table has approximately 700,000 distinct CDR3 sequences, around a sixth appearing once. The material was PBMCs from blood, obtained about 13 days after vaccination. These TCRs come from a man aged 45 to 65 who received an inactivated influenza vaccine.

This clonotype was detected a few times. This rearrangement joins TRBV6-2 or TRBV6-3 to TRBJ2-7; 8 bases match TRBD2. In germline, CDR1 is MNHEY, CDR2 SVGEGT. Trimming removed 2 bases from V and 1 base from J; junction bases left unmatched: 19. The CDR3 is 20 amino acids. As DNA, the CDR3 is TGTGCCAGCAGTTACAACATCGGAAGCGGGAGCTGGTTCGGGTCCTACGAGCAGTACTTC. As protein: CASSYNIGSGSWFGSYEQYF.

DNA for the CDR3: TGTGCCAGCAGCCAGACAGGGCCCTCCTATGGCTACACCTTC. The encoded protein is CASSQTGPSYGYTF. The chain combines TRBV5-4 with TRBJ1-2, with 7 positions matching TRBD1. The germline V gene has CDR1 SGHNT and CDR2 YYREEE (reference sequence). The CDR3 is made up of 14 amino acids. Germline trimming cut 4 bases from V and 4 bases from J; bases unmatched to any gene: 7.

The chain links TRBV9 to TRBJ2-1; 8 positions match TRBD2. Trimming cost V 4 bases and J 8 bases; bases outside gene matches: 14. The germline V gene encodes CDR1 SGDLS and CDR2 YYNGEE. The CDR3 spans 16 residues. The CDR3 sequence is CASSPLAGLPKDEQFF. CDR3 DNA: TGTGCCAGCAGCCCCCTAGCGGGCCTTCCTAAGGATGAGCAGTTCTTC.

This clonotype was observed many times. The rearrangement joins TRBV10-3 to TRBJ2-7; D unclear. Trimming left V 0 bases short and J 0 bases short, with 6 bases between. The CDR3 loop spans 14 amino acids. Germline V gene data show CDR1 as ENHRY and CDR2 as SYGVKD. The CDR3 DNA reads as TGTGCCATCAGTGAGTCAAGGGTCTCCTACGAGCAGTACTTC. It specifies CAISESRVSYEQYF.

The chain carries TRBV4-3 and TRBJ2-2; perhaps TRBD1 as D (5 bases). Trimming stripped 3 bases from V and 3 bases from J, with 17 bases between. The CDR3 spans 17 residues. Germline loops: CDR1 LGHNA, CDR2 YSLEER. The CDR3 region has the DNA TGCGCCAGCAGCCATCCTCAGGGTATCGGGTACACCGGGGAGCTGTTTTTT. Translated: CASSHPQGIGYTGELFF.

The chain has TRBV5-5 and TRBJ2-7; TRBD1 matches at 7 bases. The germline V gene has CDR1 SGHKS and CDR2 YYEKEE (reference sequence). The CDR3 has 14 residues. The V segment lost 5 bases and the J segment 2 bases; nucleotides outside the gene matches: 7. CDR3 amino acids: CASRATGRPYEQYF. The DNA for the CDR3 is TGTGCCAGCAGGGCGACAGGGCGGCCCTACGAGCAGTACTTC.

The J gene is TRBJ2-7, the V gene TRBV29-1; 10 nucleotides match TRBD1. J lost 5 bases, V lost 1 base, and 5 bases had no gene match. CDR1 is SQVTM and CDR2 is ANQGSEA in the germline V gene. The CDR3 spans 14 residues. The CDR3, as DNA: TGCAGCGTTGAAGGACAGGGGGCATTAAACGAGCAGTACTTC. This translates into CSVEGQGALNEQYF.

There are a few counts of this clonotype. This chain joins TRBV12-3 or TRBV12-4 and TRBJ2-3; TRBD2 is a possible D gene (6 bases). The V gene lost 10 bases and the J gene lost 1 base, with 15 bases spanning the gap. The CDR3 runs to 14 residues. The CDR3 sequence: CANAVGGGTDTQYF. For the CDR3, the DNA is TGTGCCAACGCCGTTGGCGGGGGCACAGATACGCAGTATTTT.